These 30 T cell receptor beta chains came from one sample sequenced in a study of T cells after yellow fever vaccination. TCRdb analysed the 5' RACE reads with MiXCR anew, one entry per CDR3 protein. The sample records about 550,000 distinct CDR3 sequences, about 19% being singletons. Material: PBMCs, obtained 15 days after the yellow fever booster vaccination. The source of these receptors is a man aged 25-45 years who received the YFV17D yellow fever vaccine.

The rearrangement uses TRBV19 and TRBJ1-2, with 8 nucleotides matching TRBD1. CDR1 LNHDA and CDR2 SQIVND come from the germline V gene (reference sequence). The CDR3 runs to 18 residues. J lost 4 bases, V lost 3 bases, and 16 bases had no gene match. The CDR3 region has the DNA TGTGCCAGTAGTATCAGGTGGACAGGGCTCGTACCCAGCTATGGCTACACCTTC. As protein: CASSIRWTGLVPSYGYTF.

This clonotype turned up a few times. The CDR3 DNA is TGCAGCGTTCGGGGGGGCGCCTTCGAGCAGTACTTC. This codes for CSVRGGAFEQYF. The chain uses TRBV29-1 and TRBJ2-7; 8 bases map to TRBD2. Trimming removed 5 bases from V and 6 bases from J; junction bases left unmatched: 6. Germline V gene sequence: CDR1 SQVTM, CDR2 ANQGSEA. The length of the CDR3 is 12 residues.

This clonotype came up a few times. The rearrangement joins TRBV6-1 to TRBJ2-3; D possibly corresponds to TRBD2 (5 bases). In germline, CDR1 is MNHNS, CDR2 SASEGT. With 6 bases removed from V and 2 bases from J, the gap between germline ends came to 18 bases. The CDR3 contains 16 residues. CDR3: CASRKNSAFLTDTQYF. The CDR3 DNA reads as TGTGCCAGCAGAAAGAATAGCGCCTTTCTCACAGATACGCAGTATTTT.

The J gene is TRBJ2-5, the V gene TRBV28; no clear D gene. CDR1 is MDHEN and CDR2 is SYDVKM in the germline V gene. V gave up 7 bases and J gave up 5 bases, with 20 bases separating them. The CDR3 totals 15 residues. CDR3 DNA sequence: TGTGCCAGCACCCTCCCCGGTCCACGCTCGGAGACCCAGTACTTC. Its translation is CASTLPGPRSETQYF.

This clonotype has more than one count but fewer than ten. The chain carries TRBV7-2 and TRBJ2-7; D may be TRBD1 (5 bases). The CDR3 length is 14 residues. Germline V CDR1 and CDR2: SGHTA, FQGNSA. V was cut by 5 bases and J by 3 bases, with 14 bases left in between. The DNA of the CDR3 is TGTGCCAGCAGCCCATTCCCAGGGCTCTACGAGCAGTACTTC. Protein sequence: CASSPFPGLYEQYF.

This clonotype was seen a handful of times. The chain recombines TRBV3-1 with TRBJ2-1, with TRBD1 identical over 7 bases. This CDR3 has 14 residues. The V and J ends lost 5 bases and 4 bases, in that order; junction bases with no gene match: 5. The germline V gene encodes CDR1 LGHDT and CDR2 YNNKEL (reference sequence). The CDR3 bases are TGTGCCAGCAGCTCCCGGGACAGATACAATGAGCAGTTCTTC. Its protein is CASSSRDRYNEQFF.

This clonotype has at least ten counts. The chain couples TRBV4-2 to TRBJ2-1, with D perhaps matching TRBD2 (7 bases). The CDR3 runs 15 residues. Trimming left V 0 bases short and J 6 bases short, with 12 bases between. Germline assignment: CDR1 LGHNA and CDR2 YNFKEQ. DNA for the CDR3: TGTGCCAGCAGCCAAGAGGCGGGGGCGGCCAATGAGCAGTTCTTC. It yields the protein CASSQEAGAANEQFF.

This clonotype appeared once. The chain has TRBV5-1 and TRBJ1-6; 7 bases match TRBD1. Germline V gene lookup returns CDR1 SGHRS and CDR2 YFSETQ. This CDR3 is 14 amino acids long. The junction had 6 bases not matched to a gene; V was cut back by 4 bases and J by 8 bases. CDR3 DNA sequence: TGCGCCAGCAGCGGGGACAGAGAAGATTCACCCCTCCACTTT. Amino acids: CASSGDREDSPLHF. The variable domain in full, completed from reference TRBV5-1 and TRBJ1-6, reads KAGVTQTPRYLIKTRGQQVTLSCSPISGHRSVSWYQQTPGQGLQFLFEYFSETQRNKGNFPGRFSGRQFSNSRSEMNVSTLELGDSALYLCASSGDREDSPLHFGNGTRLTVT.

V and J are TRBV5-4 and TRBJ2-5; weak D call: TRBD2 (6 bases). This CDR3 is built from 14 residues. V was trimmed by 4 bases and J by 1 base, leaving 11 bases between them. Germline CDR1 SGHNT, CDR2 YYREEE (reference sequence). CDR3: CASSRAEGQETQYF. Written as DNA, the CDR3 is TGTGCCAGCAGCCGAGCGGAGGGCCAAGAGACCCAGTACTTC.

This clonotype has only a few counts. The chain carries TRBV20-1 and TRBJ1-4; possibly TRBD1 for D (5 bases). Germline V gives CDR1 DFQATT, CDR2 SNEGSKA (reference sequence). This CDR3 spans 15 amino acids. Trimming left V 3 bases short and J 4 bases short, with 15 bases between. CDR3 in DNA: TGCAGTGCTAGGGCAGCGGGGGGATATAATGAAAAACTGTTTTTT. This codes for CSARAAGGYNEKLFF.

This clonotype occurred a few times. The chain is built from TRBV5-6 and TRBJ2-3; unclear D gene. V was cut by 1 base and J by 0 bases, with 15 bases left in between. Germline assignment: CDR1 SGHDT and CDR2 YYEEEE. The CDR3 runs to 17 residues. CDR3 loop: CASSLYPAMTSTDTQYF. CDR3 DNA: TGTGCCAGCAGCTTGTATCCTGCCATGACTAGCACAGATACGCAGTATTTT.

The V gene is TRBV24-1, the J gene TRBJ2-3; tentative D call: TRBD2 (6 bases). This CDR3 has 16 amino acids. CDR1 is KGHDR, CDR2 SFDVKD, per germline. V lost 4 bases, J lost 2 bases, and 15 bases lay in between. CDR3 nucleotides: TGTGCCACCAGTGACCCCCCGGGGGTAGACACAGATACGCAGTATTTT. Amino acid sequence: CATSDPPGVDTDTQYF.

This clonotype was observed many times. The chain links TRBV29-1 to TRBJ2-6; D call uncertain. Per the germline V gene, CDR1 is SQVTM and CDR2 is ANQGSEA. Trimming pared 3 bases from V and 0 bases from J, leaving 3 bases between. There are 13 residues in the CDR3. The DNA for the CDR3 is TGCAGCGTTGACGTCTCTGGGGCCAACGTCCTGACTTTC. This translates into CSVDVSGANVLTF. The full variable domain, completed using reference TRBV29-1 and TRBJ2-6, is SAVISQKPSRDICQRGTSLTIQCQVDSQVTMMFWYRQQPGQSLTLIATANQGSEATYESGFVIDKFPISRPNLTFSTLTVSNMSPEDSSIYLCSVDVSGANVLTFGAGSRLTVL.

This clonotype was found a few times. This chain connects TRBV6-1 to TRBJ2-5; 7 nucleotides agree with TRBD1. Per germline, CDR1 MNHNS and CDR2 SASEGT. The V segment lost 4 bases and the J segment 2 bases; nucleotides outside the gene matches: 4. The CDR3 runs to 14 residues. CDR3 sequence reads: CASSAGDSQETQYF. CDR3 DNA sequence: TGTGCCAGCAGTGCCGGGGACAGTCAAGAGACCCAGTACTTC.

V is TRBV11-2 and J is TRBJ2-3; the D is unclear. The CDR3 sequence is 18 residues long. V was cut by 3 bases and J by 3 bases, with 22 bases left in between. Germline assignment: CDR1 SGHAT and CDR2 FQNNGV. CDR3 sequence reads: CASSFRASRWLGTDTQYF. In DNA form, the CDR3 reads TGTGCCAGCAGCTTCCGGGCCTCAAGGTGGCTGGGAACAGATACGCAGTATTTT.

The chain joins TRBV6-1 to TRBJ1-2, with 12 positions matching TRBD1. With V trimmed by 5 bases and J by 6 bases, 7 bases remained unmatched. The germline V gene encodes CDR1 MNHNS and CDR2 SASEGT. This CDR3 spans 15 amino acids. The CDR3 reads CASSPSGTGGDGYTF. CDR3 bases: TGTGCCAGCAGTCCCTCCGGGACAGGGGGCGATGGCTACACCTTC.

The genes are TRBV12-3 or TRBV12-4 and TRBJ2-1, with 11 bases identical to TRBD2. V lost 6 bases, J lost 5 bases, and 3 bases stayed unmatched. The CDR3 length is 14 residues. The CDR3 DNA sequence: TGTGCCAGCAGCGTACTAGCGGGAGACAATGAGCAGTTCTTC. Protein: CASSVLAGDNEQFF.

As concerns this clonotype: This clone may be a read error of a much larger clone one base away. V gene TRBV6-6 combines with J gene TRBJ1-5; D is unresolved. This CDR3 has 10 residues. Germline assignment: CDR1 MNHNY and CDR2 SVGAGI (reference sequence). The germline V and J ends were trimmed by 7 bases and 6 bases, with 4 bases remaining between them. The CDR3 bases are TGTGCCAGCAATCGTCAGCCCCAGCATTTT. It codes for CASNRQPQHF.

The chain uses TRBV20-1 and TRBJ2-5; 11 bases map to TRBD2. The trim removed 3 bases at V and 3 bases at J, leaving 6 bases unmatched. This CDR3 region has 15 residues. Germline V gene sequence: CDR1 DFQATT, CDR2 SNEGSKA (reference sequence). The CDR3 DNA reads as TGCAGTGCTAGCCCCCCTAGCGGGAGGAAAGAGACCCAGTACTTC. It codes for CSASPPSGRKETQYF.

This clonotype was counted only a few times. The junction does not match germline at one end; this may be a read error. V gene TRBV3-1 combines with J gene TRBJ2-1, with TRBD2 identical over 9 bases. Per germline, CDR1 LGHDT and CDR2 YNNKEL (reference sequence). This CDR3 has 18 residues. CDR3 loop: CACSQGGRLAGFGDEQFF. CDR3 bases: TGTGCCTGCAGCCAAGGGGGTAGGCTAGCGGGATTTGGGGATGAGCAGTTCTTC.

This chain links TRBV5-1 with TRBJ2-5, with 8 bases lining up with TRBD2. The CDR3 sequence is 15 residues long. Germline values: CDR1 SGHRS, CDR2 YFSETQ. The V segment lost 9 bases and the J segment 3 bases; nucleotides outside the gene matches: 13. The CDR3, as DNA: TGCGCCACCGCCCCCAGCGGGAGAAGCGAAGAGACCCAGTACTTC. It translates to CATAPSGRSEETQYF.

The chain links TRBV6-1 to TRBJ1-4; a weak D match, TRBD1 (5 bases). Germline lookup yields CDR1 MNHNS and CDR2 SASEGT. CDR3 length: 12 amino acids. Trimming took off 7 bases at V and 7 bases at J, with 10 bases between the two ends. CDR3 sequence reads: CASKGLLEKLFF. The CDR3 DNA reads TGTGCCAGCAAGGGACTCCTTGAAAAACTGTTTTTT.

This clonotype was detected only a few times. The chain is built from TRBV12-5 and TRBJ1-4; TRBD1 might be the D (5 bases). The germline V gene encodes CDR1 LGHNT and CDR2 FRNRAP. Trimming removed 4 bases at V and 6 bases at J, with 12 bases between. The CDR3 sequence is 14 residues long. CDR3 amino acids: CASGSTQGDEKLFF. The CDR3 bases are TGTGCTAGTGGTTCCACCCAGGGAGATGAAAAACTGTTTTTT.

In this sample, this clonotype turned up many times. The chain couples TRBV5-1 to TRBJ1-1; no firm D call. Germline assignment: CDR1 SGHRS and CDR2 YFSETQ. The CDR3 extends over 15 amino acids. V lost 1 base and J lost 3, with 13 bases in between. CDR3 protein: CASSLSSRFDTEAFF. Written as DNA, the CDR3 is TGCGCCAGCAGCTTGTCCTCCAGGTTCGACACTGAAGCTTTCTTT.

This chain connects TRBV28 to TRBJ2-1; maybe TRBD2 (5 bases). The CDR3 length is 12 residues. V was clipped by 2 bases and J by 9 bases, with 8 bases between them. The germline V gene encodes CDR1 MDHEN and CDR2 SYDVKM. The CDR3 here is CASSLTEGEQFF. The CDR3, as DNA: TGTGCCAGCAGTTTAACAGAGGGTGAGCAGTTCTTC.

This clonotype was recorded only once. This sequence joins TRBV19 and TRBJ2-7; D possibly corresponds to TRBD1 (6 bases). V was shortened by 3 bases and J by 3 bases, with 21 bases between the two germline ends. CDR3 size: 17 residues. Germline V gene data show CDR1 as LNHDA and CDR2 as SQIVND (reference sequence). The CDR3 DNA sequence: TGTGCCAGTAGTATTTCACGGGCACAGGGTTCGAGCTACGAGCAGTACTTC. Protein: CASSISRAQGSSYEQYF.

The chain combines TRBV6-5 with TRBJ2-5; no clear D. V lost 4 bases and J lost 1, with 13 bases in between. CDR1 MNHEY and CDR2 SVGAGI come from the germline V gene. The CDR3 has 15 amino acids. The CDR3 spells CASSSPLLGQETQYF. The CDR3 DNA reads TGTGCCAGCAGTTCCCCTTTGCTAGGCCAAGAGACCCAGTACTTC.

The V and J genes are TRBV29-1 and TRBJ2-2, with D perhaps matching TRBD1 (6 bases). This CDR3 is built from 14 residues. Germline V gives CDR1 SQVTM, CDR2 ANQGSEA. V shed 7 bases and J shed 4 bases, with 16 bases lying between them. CDR3 amino acids: CSARQAGGTGELFF. The CDR3 DNA reads as TGCAGCGCAAGACAGGCCGGAGGCACCGGGGAGCTGTTTTTT.

The CDR3, as DNA: TGCAGCGTTGATGAAGCTTTCTTT. Translation: CSVDEAFF. The chain combines TRBV29-1 with TRBJ1-1; D unresolved. V was trimmed by 3 bases and J by 7 bases, leaving 0 bases between them. CDR1 and CDR2 (germline): SQVTM, ANQGSEA. CDR3 length equals 8 residues.

In its sample, this clonotype was seen a few times. This chain links TRBV15 with TRBJ1-4, with 9 bases that match TRBD1. The CDR3 spans 16 residues. Germline loops: CDR1 LNHNV, CDR2 YYDKDF (reference sequence). V lost 5 bases, J lost 0 bases, and 4 bases stayed unmatched. CDR3 amino acids: CATSSWTGATNEKLFF. The CDR3 DNA follows: TGTGCCACCAGCTCATGGACAGGGGCAACTAATGAAAAACTGTTTTTT.